The T cell receptor beta chain under discussion was sequenced for a study of cytomegalovirus exposure and HLA in healthy donors. Study details: The Caucasian-associated ancestry cluster contained about 80% of the approximately 410 genotyped donors.

Study outcomes and limitations: The listing of roughly 160 TCR beta chains classed them as cytomegalovirus-associated.

Both 60 Vbeta primers and 13 Jbeta primers went into the PCR. Study processing details: In a later analysis, of approximately 81 million unique beta chains, about 11 million appeared in at least two donors. This table comes from immunoSEQ multiplex PCR, and its TCRdb copy is limited to in-frame clones, with some not included. D and trimming come from the DNA, and the V and J calls and clone size come from that table. This table has fewer than 200,000 clones, about 82% appearing once. V was cut by 3 bases and J by 1 base, with 6 bases left in between. Germline V CDR1 and CDR2: GTSNPN, SVGIG (reference sequence). The CDR3 spans 13 residues. About this clone: The antigen is undetermined.

This clonotype was obtained from a female donor in good health and CMV-seronegative. The sequenced sample was PBMCs. The chain couples TRBV30 to TRBJ2-2; D is unclear. In DNA form, the CDR3 reads TGTGCCTGGAGGTCGGGGAACACCGGGGAGCTGTTTTTT. Translation: CAWRSGNTGELFF.